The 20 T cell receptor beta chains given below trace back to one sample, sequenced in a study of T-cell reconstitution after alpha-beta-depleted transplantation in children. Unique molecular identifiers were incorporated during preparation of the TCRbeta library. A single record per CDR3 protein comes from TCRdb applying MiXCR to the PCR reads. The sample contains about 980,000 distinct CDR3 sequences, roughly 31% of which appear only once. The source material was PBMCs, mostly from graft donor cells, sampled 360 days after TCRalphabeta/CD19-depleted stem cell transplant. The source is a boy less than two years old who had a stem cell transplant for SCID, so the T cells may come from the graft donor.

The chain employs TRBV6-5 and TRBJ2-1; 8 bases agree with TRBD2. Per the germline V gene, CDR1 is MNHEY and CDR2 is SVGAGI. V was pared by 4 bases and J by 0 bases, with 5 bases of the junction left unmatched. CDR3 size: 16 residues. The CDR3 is CASSSPRGGSYNEQFF. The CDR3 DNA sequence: TGTGCCAGCAGTTCCCCCCGGGGGGGCTCCTACAATGAGCAGTTCTTC.

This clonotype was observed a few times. The CDR3 protein is CASSPRQGLETQYF. In nucleotides, the CDR3 is TGTGCCAGCTCACCACGTCAAGGCTTGGAGACCCAGTACTTC. The J gene is TRBJ2-5, the V gene TRBV18; D is unresolved. V was trimmed by 1 base and J by 5 bases, leaving 11 bases between them. This CDR3 contains 14 residues. In germline, CDR1 is KGHSH, CDR2 LQKENI. The full variable domain, rest sourced from reference TRBV18 and TRBJ2-5, is NAGVMQNPRHLVRRRGQEARLRCSPMKGHSHVYWYRQLPEEGLKFMVYLQKENIIDESGMPKERFSAEFPKEGPSILRIQQVVRGDSAAYFCASSPRQGLETQYFGPGTRLLVL.

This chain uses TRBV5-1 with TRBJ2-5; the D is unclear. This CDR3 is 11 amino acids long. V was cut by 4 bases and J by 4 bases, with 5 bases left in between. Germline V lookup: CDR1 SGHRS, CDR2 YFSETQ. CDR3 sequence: CASSASETQYF. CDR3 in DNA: TGCGCCAGCAGCGCGTCAGAGACCCAGTACTTC. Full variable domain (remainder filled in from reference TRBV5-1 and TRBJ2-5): KAGVTQTPRYLIKTRGQQVTLSCSPISGHRSVSWYQQTPGQGLQFLFEYFSETQRNKGNFPGRFSGRQFSNSRSEMNVSTLELGDSALYLCASSASETQYFGPGTRLLVL.

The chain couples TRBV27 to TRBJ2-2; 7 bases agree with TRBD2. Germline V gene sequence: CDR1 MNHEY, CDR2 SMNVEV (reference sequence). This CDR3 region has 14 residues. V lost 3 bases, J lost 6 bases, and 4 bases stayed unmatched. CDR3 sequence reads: CASSFWEGSGELFF. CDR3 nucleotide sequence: TGTGCCAGCAGTTTTTGGGAGGGCTCCGGGGAGCTGTTTTTT.

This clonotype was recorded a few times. The CDR3 reads CAIRLGAPGELFF. For the CDR3, the DNA is TGTGCCATCAGACTGGGTGCCCCCGGGGAGCTGTTTTTT. The chain employs TRBV10-3 and TRBJ2-2; D uncertain. The CDR3 contains 13 residues. V lost 6 bases to trimming and J lost 6 bases, with 11 bases between them. From germline, CDR1 is ENHRY and CDR2 SYGVKD.

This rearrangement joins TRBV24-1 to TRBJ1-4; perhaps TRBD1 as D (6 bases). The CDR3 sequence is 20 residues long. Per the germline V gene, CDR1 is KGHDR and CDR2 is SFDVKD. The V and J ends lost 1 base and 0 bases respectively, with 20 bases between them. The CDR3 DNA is TGTGCCACCAGTGATTTTGGGGGGGCTTATACCTCGACAACTAATGAAAAACTGTTTTTT. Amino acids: CATSDFGGAYTSTTNEKLFF.

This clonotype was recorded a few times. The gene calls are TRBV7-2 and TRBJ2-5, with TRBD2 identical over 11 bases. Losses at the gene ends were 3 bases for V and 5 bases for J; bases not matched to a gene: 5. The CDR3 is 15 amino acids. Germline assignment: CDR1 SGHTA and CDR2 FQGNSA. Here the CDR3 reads CASSFSGGAGETQYF. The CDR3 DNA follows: TGTGCCAGCAGCTTTAGCGGGGGGGCCGGGGAGACCCAGTACTTC.

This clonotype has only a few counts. The CDR3, as DNA: TGTGCCACCGCGGGACTAGCGGGGGTATCCTACAATGAGCAGTTCTTC. Protein sequence: CATAGLAGVSYNEQFF. The chain carries TRBV15 and TRBJ2-1; 14 nucleotides match TRBD2. V dropped 8 bases and J dropped 1; count of bases not matched to a gene: 4. Germline-derived CDR1 and CDR2 are LNHNV and YYDKDF (reference sequence). This CDR3 is built from 16 residues.

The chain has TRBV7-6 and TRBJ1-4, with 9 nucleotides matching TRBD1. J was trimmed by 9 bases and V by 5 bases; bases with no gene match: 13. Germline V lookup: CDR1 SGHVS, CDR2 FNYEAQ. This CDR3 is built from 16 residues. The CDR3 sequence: CASSARDRDKSQKLFF. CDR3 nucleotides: TGTGCCAGCAGCGCACGGGACAGGGACAAATCACAAAAACTGTTTTTT.

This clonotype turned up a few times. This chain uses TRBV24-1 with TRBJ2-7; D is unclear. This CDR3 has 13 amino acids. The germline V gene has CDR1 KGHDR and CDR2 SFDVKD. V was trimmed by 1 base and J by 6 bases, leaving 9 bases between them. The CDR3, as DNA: TGTGCCACCAGTGATTTCCCCGGGTCCGAGCAGTACTTC. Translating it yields CATSDFPGSEQYF.

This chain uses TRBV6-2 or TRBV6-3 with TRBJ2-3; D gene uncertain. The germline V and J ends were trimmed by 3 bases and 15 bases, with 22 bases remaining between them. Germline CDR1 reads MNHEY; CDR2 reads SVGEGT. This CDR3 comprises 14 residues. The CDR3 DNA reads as TGTGCCAGCAGTTATTCCGACTCGCGGACGGTGCTTTATTTT. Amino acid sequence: CASSYSDSRTVLYF.

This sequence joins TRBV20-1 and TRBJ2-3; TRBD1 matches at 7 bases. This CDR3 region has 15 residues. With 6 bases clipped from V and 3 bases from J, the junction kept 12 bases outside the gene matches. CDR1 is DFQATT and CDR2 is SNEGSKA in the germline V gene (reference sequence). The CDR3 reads CSARKGTAGTDTQYF. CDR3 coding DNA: TGCAGTGCCCGGAAAGGGACAGCCGGGACAGATACGCAGTATTTT.

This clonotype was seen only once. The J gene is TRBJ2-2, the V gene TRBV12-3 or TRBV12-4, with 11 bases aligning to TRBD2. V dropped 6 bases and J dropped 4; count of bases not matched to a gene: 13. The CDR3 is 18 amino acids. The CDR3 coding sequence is TGTGCCAGCAGCCCCCTTGAACTAGCGGGGGTGGGCACCGGGGAGCTGTTTTTT. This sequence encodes CASSPLELAGVGTGELFF.

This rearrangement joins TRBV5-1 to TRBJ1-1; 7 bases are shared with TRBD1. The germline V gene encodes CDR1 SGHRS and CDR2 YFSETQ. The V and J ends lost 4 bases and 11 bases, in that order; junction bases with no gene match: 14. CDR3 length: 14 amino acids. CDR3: CASSNRTGRVSAFF. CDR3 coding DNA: TGCGCCAGCAGCAATCGGACAGGCCGAGTGTCGGCTTTCTTT. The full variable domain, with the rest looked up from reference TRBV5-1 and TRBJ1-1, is KAGVTQTPRYLIKTRGQQVTLSCSPISGHRSVSWYQQTPGQGLQFLFEYFSETQRNKGNFPGRFSGRQFSNSRSEMNVSTLELGDSALYLCASSNRTGRVSAFFGQGTRLTVV.

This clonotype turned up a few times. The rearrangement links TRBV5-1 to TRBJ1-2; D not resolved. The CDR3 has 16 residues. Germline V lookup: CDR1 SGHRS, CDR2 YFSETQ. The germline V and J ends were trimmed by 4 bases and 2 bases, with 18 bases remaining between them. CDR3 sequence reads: CASSRNSEPGNYGYTF. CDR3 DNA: TGCGCCAGCAGCAGAAATTCGGAGCCTGGGAACTATGGCTACACCTTC.

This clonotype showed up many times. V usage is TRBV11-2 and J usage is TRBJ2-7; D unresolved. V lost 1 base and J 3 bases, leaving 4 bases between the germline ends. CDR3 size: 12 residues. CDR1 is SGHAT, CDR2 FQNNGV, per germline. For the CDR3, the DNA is TGTGCCAGCAGCTTAGTCCGCTACGAGCAGTACTTC. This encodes CASSLVRYEQYF.

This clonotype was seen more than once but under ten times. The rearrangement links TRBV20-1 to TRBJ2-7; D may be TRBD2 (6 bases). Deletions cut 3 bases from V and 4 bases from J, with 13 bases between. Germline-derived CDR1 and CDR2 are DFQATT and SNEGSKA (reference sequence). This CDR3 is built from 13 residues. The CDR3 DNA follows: TGCAGTGCTAGTGGAGGGAAGCTTTACGAGCAGTACTTC. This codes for CSASGGKLYEQYF.

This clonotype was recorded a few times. CDR3 coding DNA: TGTGCCAGCAGTGAAGCTGCCAGACTAGCGGGTACCACCGGGGAGCTGTTTTTT. Its translation is CASSEAARLAGTTGELFF. This chain joins TRBV2 and TRBJ2-2; 10 positions agree with TRBD2. Germline assignment: CDR1 SNHLY and CDR2 FYNNEI. The ends lost 0 bases at V and 4 bases at J; junction bases unmatched: 8. This CDR3 contains 18 residues.

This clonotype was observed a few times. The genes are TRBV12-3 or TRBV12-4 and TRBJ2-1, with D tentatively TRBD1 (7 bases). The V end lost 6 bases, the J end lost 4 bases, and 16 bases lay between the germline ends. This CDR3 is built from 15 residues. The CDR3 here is CASRPDRAGYNEQFF. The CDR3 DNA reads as TGTGCCAGCAGACCCGACAGGGCGGGGTACAATGAGCAGTTCTTC.

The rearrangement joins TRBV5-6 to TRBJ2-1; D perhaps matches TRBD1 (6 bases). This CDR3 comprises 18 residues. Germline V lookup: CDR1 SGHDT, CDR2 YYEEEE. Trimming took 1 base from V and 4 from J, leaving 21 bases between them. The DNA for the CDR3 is TGTGCCAGCAGCTTGTCGGTCGGGACATACAATTTTTACAATGAGCAGTTCTTC. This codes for CASSLSVGTYNFYNEQFF.